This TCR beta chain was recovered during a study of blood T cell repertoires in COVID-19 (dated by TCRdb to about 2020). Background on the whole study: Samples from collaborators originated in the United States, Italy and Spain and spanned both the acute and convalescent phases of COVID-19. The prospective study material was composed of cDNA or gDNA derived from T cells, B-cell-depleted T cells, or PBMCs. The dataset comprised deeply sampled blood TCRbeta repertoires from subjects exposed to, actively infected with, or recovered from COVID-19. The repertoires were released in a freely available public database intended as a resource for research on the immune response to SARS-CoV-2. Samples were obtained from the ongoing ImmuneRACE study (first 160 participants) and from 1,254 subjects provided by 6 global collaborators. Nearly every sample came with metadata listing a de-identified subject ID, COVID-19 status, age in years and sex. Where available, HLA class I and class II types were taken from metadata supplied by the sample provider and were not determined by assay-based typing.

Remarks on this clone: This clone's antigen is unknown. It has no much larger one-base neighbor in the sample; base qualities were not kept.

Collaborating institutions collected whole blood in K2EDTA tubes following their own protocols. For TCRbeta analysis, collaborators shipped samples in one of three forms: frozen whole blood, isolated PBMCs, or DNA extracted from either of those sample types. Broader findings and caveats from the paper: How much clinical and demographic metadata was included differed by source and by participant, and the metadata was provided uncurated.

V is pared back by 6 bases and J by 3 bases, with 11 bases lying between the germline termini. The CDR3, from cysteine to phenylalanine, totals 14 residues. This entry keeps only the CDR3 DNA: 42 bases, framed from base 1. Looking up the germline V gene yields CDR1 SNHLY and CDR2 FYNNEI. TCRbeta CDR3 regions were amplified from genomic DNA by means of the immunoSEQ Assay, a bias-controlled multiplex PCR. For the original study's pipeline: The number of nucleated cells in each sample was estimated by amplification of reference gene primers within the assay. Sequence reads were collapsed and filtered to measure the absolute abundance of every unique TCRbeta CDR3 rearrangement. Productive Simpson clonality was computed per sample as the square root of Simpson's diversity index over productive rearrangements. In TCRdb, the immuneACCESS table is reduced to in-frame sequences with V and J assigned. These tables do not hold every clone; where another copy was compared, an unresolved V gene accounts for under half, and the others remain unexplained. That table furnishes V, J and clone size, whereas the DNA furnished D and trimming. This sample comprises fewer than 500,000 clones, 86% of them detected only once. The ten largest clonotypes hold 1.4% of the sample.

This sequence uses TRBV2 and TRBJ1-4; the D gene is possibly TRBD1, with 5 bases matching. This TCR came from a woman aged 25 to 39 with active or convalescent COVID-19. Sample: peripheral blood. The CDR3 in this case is CASSKGAANEKLFF. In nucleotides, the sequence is TGTGCCAGCAGCAAAGGGGCCGCTAATGAAAAACTGTTTTTT.